A selection of T cell receptor beta chains follows, all from one sample in a study of blood T cell repertoires in COVID-19. The protocol was immunoSEQ multiplex PCR, while the TCRdb copy is restricted to in-frame clones and leaves out a portion. The table has 150,000 or so clones, just under 90% seen once. The sequenced material came from peripheral blood. These receptors were taken from a woman aged 70-85 years with COVID-19, enrolled during active disease. The CDR3 runs from the conserved cysteine through the conserved F or W. The D gene is left open where the match is weak.

>TRBV15|-|15|TRBJ1-5
TGTGCCACCAGCAGAGGGTTGATAGGCAATCAGCCCCAGCATTTT
CATSRGLIGNQPQHF
>TRBV29-1|TRBD1|13|TRBJ2-5
TGCAGCGTTGAGACAGGGGGGAGGGAGACCCAGTACTTC
CSVETGGRETQYF
>TRBV2|TRBD2|16|TRBJ2-5
TGTGCCAGCAGTCACAGACTAGCGGGGGTATGGGAGACCCAGTACTTC
CASSHRLAGVWETQYF
>TRBV5-4|-|15|TRBJ2-1
TGTGCCAGCAGCTTGGTCCCGGGGGTACCCAATGAGCAGTTCTTC
CASSLVPGVPNEQFF
>TRBV9|-|17|TRBJ1-4
TGTGCCAGCAGCGTAGGAGCGGGGGGCGGTGTCGCTGAAAAACTGTTTTTT
CASSVGAGGGVAEKLFF
>TRBV12-3/TRBV12-4|-|12|TRBJ1-5
TGTGCCAGCAGCAGCGACGGTGAACCCCAGCATTTT
CASSSDGEPQHF
>TRBV20-1|-|11|TRBJ1-1
TGCAGTGCTAGGAGGCAGCTAGAAGCTTTCTTT
CSARRQLEAFF
>TRBV6-5|TRBD2|15|TRBJ2-1
TGTGCCAGCAGCACTGGGGGACTAGGGTCCAATGAGCAGTTCTTC
CASSTGGLGSNEQFF
>TRBV10-3|TRBD1|16|TRBJ1-3
TGTGCCATCAGAACCGGGACAGGGAATGATGGAAACACCATATATTTT
CAIRTGTGNDGNTIYF
>TRBV3-1/TRBV3-2|TRBD1|15|TRBJ1-4
TGTGCCAGCAGCCAACGGACAGGGGGAAATGAAAAACTGTTTTTT
CASSQRTGGNEKLFF
>TRBV5-1|TRBD2|17|TRBJ2-5
TGCGCCAGCAGCGGGTCTAGCGGGGGGGTTTCCCAAGAGACCCAGTACTTC
CASSGSSGGVSQETQYF